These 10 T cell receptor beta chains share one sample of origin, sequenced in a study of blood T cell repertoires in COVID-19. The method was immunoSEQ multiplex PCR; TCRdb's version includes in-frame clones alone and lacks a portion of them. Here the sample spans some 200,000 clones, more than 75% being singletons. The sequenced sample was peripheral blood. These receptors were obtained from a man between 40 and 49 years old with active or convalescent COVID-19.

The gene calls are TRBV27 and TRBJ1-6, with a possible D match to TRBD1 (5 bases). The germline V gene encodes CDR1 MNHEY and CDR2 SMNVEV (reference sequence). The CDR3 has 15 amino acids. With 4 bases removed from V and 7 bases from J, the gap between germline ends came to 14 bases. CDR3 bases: TGTGCCAGCAGTTCCCTCCAGGGTTTGAATTCACCCCTCCACTTT. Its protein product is CASSSLQGLNSPLHF.

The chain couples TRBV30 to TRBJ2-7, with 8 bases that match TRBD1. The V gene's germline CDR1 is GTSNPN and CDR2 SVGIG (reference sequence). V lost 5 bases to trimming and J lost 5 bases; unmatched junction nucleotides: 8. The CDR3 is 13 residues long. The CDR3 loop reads CAWGHTGGNEQYF. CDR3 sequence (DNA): TGTGCCTGGGGGCATACAGGGGGAAACGAGCAGTACTTC.

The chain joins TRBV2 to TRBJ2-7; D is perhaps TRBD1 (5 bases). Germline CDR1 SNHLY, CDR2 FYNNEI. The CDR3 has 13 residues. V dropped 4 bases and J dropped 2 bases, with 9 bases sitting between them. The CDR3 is CASSARVPYEQYF. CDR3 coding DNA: TGTGCCAGCAGTGCCAGGGTCCCCTACGAGCAGTACTTC.

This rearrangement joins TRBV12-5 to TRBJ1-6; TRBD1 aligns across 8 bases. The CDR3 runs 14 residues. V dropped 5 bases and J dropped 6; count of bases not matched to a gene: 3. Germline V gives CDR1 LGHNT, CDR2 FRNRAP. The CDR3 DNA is TGTGCTAGTGGTATAACAGGGGGTAATTCACCCCTCCACTTT. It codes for CASGITGGNSPLHF.

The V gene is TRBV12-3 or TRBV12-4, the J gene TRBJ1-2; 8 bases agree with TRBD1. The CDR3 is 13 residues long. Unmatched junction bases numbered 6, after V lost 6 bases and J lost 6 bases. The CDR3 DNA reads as TGTGCCAGCAGGACAGGGGTGCAGAATGGCTACACCTTC. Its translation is CASRTGVQNGYTF.

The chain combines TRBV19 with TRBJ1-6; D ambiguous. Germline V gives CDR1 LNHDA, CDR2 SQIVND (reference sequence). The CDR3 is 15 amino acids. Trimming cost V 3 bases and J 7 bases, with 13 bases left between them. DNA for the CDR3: TGTGCCAGTAGTATTTTGCCAGTGAAAAATTCACCCCTCCACTTT. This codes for CASSILPVKNSPLHF.

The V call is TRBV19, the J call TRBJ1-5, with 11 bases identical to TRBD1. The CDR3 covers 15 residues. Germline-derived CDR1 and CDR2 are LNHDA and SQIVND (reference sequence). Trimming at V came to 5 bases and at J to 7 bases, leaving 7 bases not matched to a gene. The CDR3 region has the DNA TGTGCCAGTAGTTGGGGACAGGGGGGAGGGCAGCCCCAGCATTTT. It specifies CASSWGQGGGQPQHF.

The CDR3 is CASSQDPGQGNNEQFF. CDR3 DNA: TGTGCCAGCAGCCAAGATCCGGGACAGGGGAACAATGAGCAGTTCTTC. The rearrangement joins TRBV4-2 to TRBJ2-1, with 10 bases that match TRBD1. With 0 bases clipped from V and 5 bases from J, the junction kept 4 bases outside the gene matches. Germline V gene lookup returns CDR1 LGHNA and CDR2 YNFKEQ. This CDR3 has 16 residues.

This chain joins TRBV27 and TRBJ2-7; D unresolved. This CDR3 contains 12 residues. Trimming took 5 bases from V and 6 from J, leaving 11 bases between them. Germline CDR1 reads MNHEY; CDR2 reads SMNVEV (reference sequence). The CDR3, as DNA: TGTGCCAGCAGTGCCACCCTAGGCGAGCAGTACTTC. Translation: CASSATLGEQYF.

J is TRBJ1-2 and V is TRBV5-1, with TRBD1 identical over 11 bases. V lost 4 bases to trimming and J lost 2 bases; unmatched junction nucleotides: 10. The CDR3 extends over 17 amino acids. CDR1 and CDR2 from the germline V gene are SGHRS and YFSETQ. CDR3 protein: CASSSGQGATINYGYTF. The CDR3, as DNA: TGCGCCAGCAGCAGTGGACAGGGGGCAACGATCAACTATGGCTACACCTTC.